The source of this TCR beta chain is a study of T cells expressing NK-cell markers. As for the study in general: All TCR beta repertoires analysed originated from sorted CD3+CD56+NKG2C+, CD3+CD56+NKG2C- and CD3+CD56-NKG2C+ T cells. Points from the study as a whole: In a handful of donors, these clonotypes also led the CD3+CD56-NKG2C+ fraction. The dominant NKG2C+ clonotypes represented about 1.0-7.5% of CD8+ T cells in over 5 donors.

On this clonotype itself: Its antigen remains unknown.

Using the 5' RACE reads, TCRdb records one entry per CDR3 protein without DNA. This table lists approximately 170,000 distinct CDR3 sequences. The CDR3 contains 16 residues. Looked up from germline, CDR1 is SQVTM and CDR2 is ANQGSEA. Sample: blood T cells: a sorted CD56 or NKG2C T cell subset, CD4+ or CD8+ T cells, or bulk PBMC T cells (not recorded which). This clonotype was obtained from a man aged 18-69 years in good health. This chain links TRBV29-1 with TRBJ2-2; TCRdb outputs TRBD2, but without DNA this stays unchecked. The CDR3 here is CSVEGGTSGNTGELFF.